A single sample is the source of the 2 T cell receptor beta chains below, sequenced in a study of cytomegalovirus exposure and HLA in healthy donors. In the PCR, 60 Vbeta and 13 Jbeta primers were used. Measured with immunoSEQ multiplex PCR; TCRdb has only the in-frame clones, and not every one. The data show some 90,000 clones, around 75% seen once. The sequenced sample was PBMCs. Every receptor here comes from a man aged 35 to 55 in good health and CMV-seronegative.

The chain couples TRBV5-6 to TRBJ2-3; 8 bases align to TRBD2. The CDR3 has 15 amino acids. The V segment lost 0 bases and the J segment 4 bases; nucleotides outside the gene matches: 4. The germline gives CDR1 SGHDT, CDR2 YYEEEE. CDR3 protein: CASSLDLAGSDTQYF. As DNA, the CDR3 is TGTGCCAGCAGCTTGGATTTAGCGGGGTCAGATACGCAGTATTTT.

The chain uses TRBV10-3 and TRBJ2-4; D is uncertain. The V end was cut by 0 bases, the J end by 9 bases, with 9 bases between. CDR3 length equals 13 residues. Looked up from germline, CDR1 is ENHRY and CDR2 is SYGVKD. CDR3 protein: CAISESSPCIQYF. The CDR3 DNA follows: TGTGCCATCAGTGAGTCTAGCCCATGCATTCAGTACTTC.